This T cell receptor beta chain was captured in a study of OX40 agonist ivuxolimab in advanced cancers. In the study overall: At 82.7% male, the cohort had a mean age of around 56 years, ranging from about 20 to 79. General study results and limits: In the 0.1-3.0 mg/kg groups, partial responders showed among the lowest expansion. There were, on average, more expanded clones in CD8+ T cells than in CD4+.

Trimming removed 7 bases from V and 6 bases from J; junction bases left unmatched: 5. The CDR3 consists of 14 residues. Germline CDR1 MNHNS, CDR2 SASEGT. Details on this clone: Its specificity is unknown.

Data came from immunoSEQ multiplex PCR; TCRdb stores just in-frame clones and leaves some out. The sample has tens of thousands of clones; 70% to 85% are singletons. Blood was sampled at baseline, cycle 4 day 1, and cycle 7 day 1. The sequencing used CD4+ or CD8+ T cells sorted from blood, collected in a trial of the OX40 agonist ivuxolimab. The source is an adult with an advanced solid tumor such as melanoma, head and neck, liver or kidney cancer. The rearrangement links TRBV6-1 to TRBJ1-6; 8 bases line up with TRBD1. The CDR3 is CASTRTGSNSPLHF. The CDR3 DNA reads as TGTGCCAGCACCCGGACAGGGAGTAATTCACCCCTCCACTTT.